The next 26 T cell receptor beta chains were all read from a single sample in a study of cytomegalovirus exposure and HLA in healthy donors (dated by TCRdb to 2017 to 2019). Preparation of the library involved the immunoSEQ multiplex PCR assay. For the multiplex PCR, a mixture combining 60 forward primers for TCR Vbeta segments and 13 reverse primers for TCR Jbeta segments was used. TCRdb re-hosts the immuneACCESS table, in-frame sequences only. Its copies lack some clones; in the studies checked, an unresolved V gene accounts for under half of them, and the cause for the rest is not known. Recorded for this sample are about 140,000 clones; 60% to 80% of them occurred a single time. The ten largest clonotypes hold 3% to 5% of the sample. The specimen was PBMCs. These receptors all stem from a male donor in good health and CMV-seronegative.

In this sample, this clone turned up once. V is TRBV7-2 and J is TRBJ2-7, with 8 bases identical to TRBD2. The germline CDR1 and CDR2 sequences are SGHTA and FQGNSA. The CDR3 contains 15 residues. The V and J ends lost 7 bases and 5 bases, in that order; junction bases with no gene match: 13. The CDR3 DNA reads as TGTGCCAGCACCTCGGGGGGGTCAACTTGGGACGAGCAGTACTTC. It is translated as CASTSGGSTWDEQYF.

This sequence joins TRBV27 and TRBJ2-7, with a tentative D call TRBD1 (6 bases). This CDR3 is 15 amino acids long. Germline V gene sequence: CDR1 MNHEY, CDR2 SMNVEV (reference sequence). V was pared by 2 bases and J by 3 bases, with 14 bases between. DNA of the CDR3: TGTGCCAGCAGTTTAAGAGGGGGTCAGGTCTACGAGCAGTACTTC. Its translation: CASSLRGGQVYEQYF.

A single count supports this clone. The chain uses TRBV5-6 and TRBJ1-4, with 7 positions matching TRBD1. The V segment lost 4 bases and the J segment 0 bases; nucleotides outside the gene matches: 15. This CDR3 contains 19 residues. Germline values: CDR1 SGHDT, CDR2 YYEEEE. The CDR3 region has the DNA TGTGCCAGCAGCCCTTCCCCGGGACAGAAAAATGCAACTAATGAAAAACTGTTTTTT. Translating it yields CASSPSPGQKNATNEKLFF.

The V call is TRBV2, the J call TRBJ2-7; a possible D gene is TRBD1 (6 bases). The CDR3 is made up of 13 amino acids. V lost 6 bases to trimming and J lost 3 bases, with 12 bases between them. The germline gives CDR1 SNHLY, CDR2 FYNNEI. The CDR3 protein is CASRRTGIYEQYF. The CDR3 nucleotides read TGTGCCAGCAGGCGCACAGGGATCTACGAGCAGTACTTC.

The gene calls are TRBV5-1 and TRBJ1-6, with TRBD1 identical over 7 bases. The CDR3 covers 16 residues. The V gene's germline CDR1 is SGHRS and CDR2 YFSETQ. V lost 0 bases to trimming and J lost 7 bases; unmatched junction nucleotides: 7. The CDR3 loop is CASSLGAQGVNSPLHF. The CDR3 DNA sequence: TGCGCCAGCAGCTTGGGGGCCCAGGGGGTGAATTCACCCCTCCACTTT.

V and J are TRBV7-6 and TRBJ2-7, with TRBD2 matching 9 bases. J lost 5 bases, V lost 4 bases, and 15 bases had no gene match. Germline V gene lookup returns CDR1 SGHVS and CDR2 FNYEAQ. The CDR3 has 17 residues. Here the CDR3 reads CASSSAPRGRAANEQYF. DNA for the CDR3: TGTGCCAGCAGCTCCGCCCCCCGCGGGAGGGCCGCGAACGAGCAGTACTTC.

The rearrangement uses TRBV7-3 and TRBJ1-1; 7 nucleotides match TRBD1. In germline, CDR1 is SGHTA, CDR2 FQGTGA. With 5 bases clipped from V and 4 bases from J, the junction kept 1 base outside the gene matches. The CDR3 sequence is 12 residues long. The CDR3 sequence: CASSPGGTEAFF. The CDR3, as DNA: TGTGCCAGCAGCCCAGGGGGCACTGAAGCTTTCTTT. Combining the CDR3 with reference TRBV7-3 and TRBJ1-1 gives the whole variable domain GAGVSQTPSNKVTEKGKYVELRCDPISGHTALYWYRQSLGQGPEFLIYFQGTGAADDSGLPNDRFFAVRPEGSVSTLKIQRTERGDSAVYLCASSPGGTEAFFGQGTRLTVV.

This chain connects TRBV11-2 to TRBJ1-2, with 7 bases fitting TRBD1. The V and J ends lost 7 bases and 7 bases, in that order; junction bases with no gene match: 9. CDR3 length: 13 residues. Germline values: CDR1 SGHAT, CDR2 FQNNGV. Here the CDR3 reads CASTLQGLGGYTF. The CDR3 DNA sequence: TGTGCCAGCACCCTACAGGGGTTGGGTGGCTACACCTTC.

This clone was seen only once. The DNA of the CDR3 is TGTGCCAGCAGCCCCTGGACAGGGTTTGGCTACACCTTC. Protein product: CASSPWTGFGYTF. The chain links TRBV5-8 to TRBJ1-2, with 8 bases that match TRBD1. This CDR3 is built from 13 residues. CDR1 and CDR2 from the germline V gene are SGHTS and YDEGEE. V was pared by 4 bases and J by 7 bases, with 6 bases of the junction left unmatched.

The V call is TRBV5-1, the J call TRBJ2-1; TRBD1 aligns across 12 bases. The CDR3 totals 16 residues. Germline assignment: CDR1 SGHRS and CDR2 YFSETQ. The trim removed 6 bases at V and 8 bases at J, leaving 12 bases unmatched. CDR3 in amino acids: CASTNYRDRGQHEQFF. CDR3 bases: TGCGCCAGCACCAATTACCGGGACAGGGGGCAACATGAGCAGTTCTTC. Complete variable domain (other parts from reference TRBV5-1 and TRBJ2-1): KAGVTQTPRYLIKTRGQQVTLSCSPISGHRSVSWYQQTPGQGLQFLFEYFSETQRNKGNFPGRFSGRQFSNSRSEMNVSTLELGDSALYLCASTNYRDRGQHEQFFGPGTRLTVL.

The rearrangement uses TRBV18 and TRBJ1-1, with 7 bases identical to TRBD1. V trimming: 3 bases; J trimming: 4 bases; junction bases outside the gene matches: 5. The CDR3 covers 14 residues. In germline, CDR1 is KGHSH, CDR2 LQKENI. This CDR3 is CASSPQGVGTEAFF. The CDR3 bases are TGTGCCAGCTCACCGCAGGGGGTCGGCACTGAAGCTTTCTTT. The complete variable domain, with remaining parts taken from reference TRBV18 and TRBJ1-1, reads NAGVMQNPRHLVRRRGQEARLRCSPMKGHSHVYWYRQLPEEGLKFMVYLQKENIIDESGMPKERFSAEFPKEGPSILRIQQVVRGDSAAYFCASSPQGVGTEAFFGQGTRLTVV.

J is TRBJ2-5 and V is TRBV6-5; TRBD2 agrees at 7 bases. The germline V gene encodes CDR1 MNHEY and CDR2 SVGAGI. V gave up 5 bases and J gave up 4 bases; unmatched junction bases: 4. The CDR3 loop spans 13 amino acids. As DNA, the CDR3 is TGTGCCAGCAGTGGGAGCGGGACAGAGACCCAGTACTTC. This encodes CASSGSGTETQYF.

J is TRBJ2-1 and V is TRBV5-4; D perhaps matches TRBD2 (5 bases). This CDR3 has 12 residues. The germline CDR1 and CDR2 sequences are SGHNT and YYREEE (reference sequence). V was trimmed by 3 bases and J by 6 bases, leaving 7 bases between them. CDR3 DNA: TGTGCCAGCAGCTGGAGGTCCAATGAGCAGTTCTTC. This translates into CASSWRSNEQFF.

The V gene is TRBV27, the J gene TRBJ2-1, with D possibly matching TRBD2 (5 bases). The CDR3 covers 15 residues. Trimming took off 0 bases at V and 8 bases at J, with 14 bases between the two ends. Germline loops: CDR1 MNHEY, CDR2 SMNVEV (reference sequence). CDR3 DNA: TGTGCCAGCAGTTTATCCGGGGTCTTTGGATATGAGCAGTTCTTC. Amino acids: CASSLSGVFGYEQFF.

A few counts support this clone. V and J are TRBV4-3 and TRBJ2-1; 11 bases agree with TRBD1. The CDR3 totals 16 residues. Germline lookup yields CDR1 LGHNA and CDR2 YSLEER. V trimming: 3 bases; J trimming: 6 bases; junction bases outside the gene matches: 7. CDR3 in DNA: TGCGCCAGCAGCCAGGAAGGCGGGACAGGGGGCAATGAGCAGTTCTTC. Its protein is CASSQEGGTGGNEQFF.

The genes are TRBV28 and TRBJ2-3, with 8 bases lining up with TRBD1. Looked up from germline, CDR1 is MDHEN and CDR2 is SYDVKM. V lost 6 bases and J lost 1; bases outside the gene matches: 9. This CDR3 has 16 residues. CDR3 protein: CASRYLPDRGTDTQYF. CDR3 DNA sequence: TGTGCCAGCAGATACCTCCCGGACAGGGGCACAGATACGCAGTATTTT.

The J gene is TRBJ1-3, the V gene TRBV5-8, with TRBD1 identical over 7 bases. The V segment lost 4 bases and the J segment 2 bases; nucleotides outside the gene matches: 6. The CDR3 totals 15 residues. The V gene's germline CDR1 is SGHTS and CDR2 YDEGEE. DNA for the CDR3: TGTGCCAGCAGCACTGGGACAGCTCCTGGAAACACCATATATTTT. Translating it yields CASSTGTAPGNTIYF.

The count of this clone is one. The rearrangement uses TRBV27 and TRBJ2-5; D may be TRBD1 (5 bases). The germline CDR1 and CDR2 sequences are MNHEY and SMNVEV (reference sequence). The CDR3 has 13 residues. The V end was cut by 5 bases, the J end by 3 bases, with 10 bases between. The DNA for the CDR3 is TGTGCCAGCAGTGATTCAGGGAAAGAGACCCAGTACTTC. This translates into CASSDSGKETQYF.

This chain connects TRBV6-1 to TRBJ1-3; D is ambiguous. Trimming shortened V by 2 bases and J by 4 bases, and 21 bases separated the two germline ends. Germline loops: CDR1 MNHNS, CDR2 SASEGT. The CDR3 runs to 18 residues. CDR3 amino acids: CASSEIPAVSAAGNTIYF. DNA for the CDR3: TGTGCCAGCAGTGAAATCCCCGCCGTGAGTGCTGCGGGAAACACCATATATTTT.

This clone has more than one count but fewer than ten. V is TRBV10-3 and J is TRBJ1-5; D is possibly TRBD1 (6 bases). Trimming stripped 6 bases from V and 5 bases from J, with 17 bases between. CDR1 and CDR2 (germline): ENHRY, SYGVKD. The CDR3 loop spans 15 amino acids. In nucleotides, the CDR3 is TGTGCCATCAGCCCTAAACAGGGCTCGGATCAGCCCCAGCATTTT. Protein sequence: CAISPKQGSDQPQHF.

This rearrangement joins TRBV27 to TRBJ2-2; no definite D call. The germline V gene has CDR1 MNHEY and CDR2 SMNVEV (reference sequence). V lost 4 bases and J lost 6, with 9 bases in between. CDR3 length: 13 amino acids. The CDR3 nucleotides are TGTGCCAGCAGTTCGGCAGGTCCCGGGGAGCTGTTTTTT. It encodes CASSSAGPGELFF.

This clone is medium-sized. J is TRBJ2-6 and V is TRBV2; D may be TRBD1 (5 bases). This CDR3 is 17 amino acids long. CDR1 is SNHLY, CDR2 FYNNEI, per germline. Trimming stripped 6 bases from V and 2 bases from J, with 17 bases between. The CDR3 bases are TGTGCCAGCAGGGAACGACAGCTGCTAACTGGGGCCAACGTCCTGACTTTC. As protein: CASRERQLLTGANVLTF.

This rearrangement joins TRBV7-8 to TRBJ1-1; possibly TRBD1 for D (5 bases). The CDR3 totals 15 residues. Germline V gives CDR1 SGHVS, CDR2 FQNEAQ. The germline V and J ends were trimmed by 1 base and 4 bases, with 13 bases remaining between them. CDR3 amino acids: CASSLVIIGGTEAFF. CDR3 bases: TGTGCCAGCAGCTTAGTCATTATCGGGGGCACTGAAGCTTTCTTT.

This clone has just a few counts. The V and J genes are TRBV13 and TRBJ2-3; a weak D match, TRBD2 (6 bases). This CDR3 comprises 17 residues. Between the trimmed V and J ends, which lost 5 bases and 2 bases, there was a span of 20 bases. CDR1 is PRHDT, CDR2 FYEKMQ, per germline (reference sequence). The CDR3 region has the DNA TGTGCCAGCAGCGCCGGCCACCTAGCGACCCTCACAGATACGCAGTATTTT. It yields the protein CASSAGHLATLTDTQYF.

The sample holds one count of this clone. The CDR3 loop is CASSPGQGRDYGYTF. In nucleotides, the CDR3 is TGTGCCAGCTCACCCGGACAGGGAAGGGACTATGGCTACACCTTC. The chain has TRBV18 and TRBJ1-2, with 8 bases matching TRBD1. The CDR3 is 15 residues long. Germline CDR1 and CDR2: KGHSH and LQKENI. Germline trimming cut 3 bases from V and 3 bases from J; bases unmatched to any gene: 6. Full variable domain (remainder filled in from reference TRBV18 and TRBJ1-2): NAGVMQNPRHLVRRRGQEARLRCSPMKGHSHVYWYRQLPEEGLKFMVYLQKENIIDESGMPKERFSAEFPKEGPSILRIQQVVRGDSAAYFCASSPGQGRDYGYTFGSGTRLTVV.

This sequence joins TRBV2 and TRBJ1-2, with D uncertain. The CDR3 has 10 residues. Germline loops: CDR1 SNHLY, CDR2 FYNNEI. With 5 bases removed from V and 10 bases from J, the gap between germline ends came to 8 bases. CDR3 nucleotides: TGTGCCAGCAGTTGGAGGAACTACACCTTC. It codes for CASSWRNYTF.